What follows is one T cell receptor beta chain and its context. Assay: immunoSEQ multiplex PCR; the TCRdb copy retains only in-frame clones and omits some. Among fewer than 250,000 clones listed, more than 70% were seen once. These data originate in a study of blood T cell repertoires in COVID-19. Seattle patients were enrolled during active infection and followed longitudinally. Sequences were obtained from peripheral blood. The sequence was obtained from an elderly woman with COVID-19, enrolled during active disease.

CDR3 residues: CASSLGSLAGGPSYETQYF. For the CDR3, the DNA is TGTGCCAGCAGCTTAGGATCACTAGCGGGGGGGCCCAGTTACGAGACCCAGTACTTC. The V gene is TRBV7-9, the J gene TRBJ2-5; 13 bases agree with TRBD2. Trimming cost V 1 base and J 5 bases; bases outside gene matches: 13. The CDR3 runs to 19 residues. Per the germline V gene, CDR1 is SEHNR and CDR2 is FQNEAQ (reference sequence).